The 18 T cell receptor beta chains listed next were all sequenced from one sample in a study of CD8+CD57+ T cells in acquired aplastic anemia. For CDR3 and TCR beta VDJ profiling, genomic DNA was the template used. TCRdb processed the reads anew with MiXCR; each CDR3 protein has one entry. The data hold 75,000 to 90,000 distinct CDR3 sequences, with 40% to 50% observed a single time. The specimen sequenced was sorted CD4+, CD8+, or CD8+CD57+ T cells (not recorded which) from PBMCs. The origin of the receptors is a human donor in good health, serving as a control.

This clonotype was recorded at least ten times. The chain has TRBV9 and TRBJ2-3; unclear D gene. The CDR3 runs to 12 residues. Germline V CDR1 and CDR2: SGDLS, YYNGEE. V lost 4 bases and J 0 bases, leaving 3 bases between the germline ends. CDR3 protein: CASSISTDTQYF. The CDR3 nucleotides are TGTGCCAGCAGCATAAGCACAGATACGCAGTATTTT.

This clonotype has only a few counts. The V and J genes are TRBV5-1 and TRBJ1-1, with 8 bases that match TRBD1. CDR3 length equals 14 residues. Per germline, CDR1 SGHRS and CDR2 YFSETQ. J was trimmed by 3 bases and V by 4 bases; bases with no gene match: 5. This CDR3 reads CASSGSDRDTEAFF. The CDR3 DNA is TGCGCCAGCAGCGGATCGGACAGGGACACTGAAGCTTTCTTT.

This clonotype was seen many times. The rearrangement uses TRBV11-2 and TRBJ1-2; D gene unclear. Trimming took 3 bases from V and 4 from J, leaving 12 bases between them. Germline values: CDR1 SGHAT, CDR2 FQNNGV. CDR3 length: 14 amino acids. The CDR3 DNA follows: TGTGCCAGCAGCTTGCTTGGAACCCCCTATGGCTACACCTTC. This encodes CASSLLGTPYGYTF.

CDR3 nucleotides: TGTGCCAGTAGCTTCCGGGACAGGGTGAACTATGGCTACACCTTC. Translated: CASSFRDRVNYGYTF. The gene calls are TRBV19 and TRBJ1-2; 9 bases align to TRBD1. J was trimmed by 2 bases and V by 6 bases; bases with no gene match: 7. Looked up from germline, CDR1 is LNHDA and CDR2 is SQIVND (reference sequence). This CDR3 spans 15 amino acids.

The sample holds many counts of this clonotype. This sequence joins TRBV7-9 and TRBJ2-5, with D hard to call. This CDR3 comprises 16 residues. In germline, CDR1 is SEHNR, CDR2 FQNEAQ (reference sequence). V was shortened by 6 bases and J by 4 bases, with 21 bases between the two germline ends. The CDR3 region is CASSSYLEADRETQYF. CDR3 coding DNA: TGTGCCAGCAGTTCATACTTAGAGGCAGATCGAGAGACCCAGTACTTC.

This clonotype was picked up many times. V and J are TRBV25-1 and TRBJ1-1, with D unresolved. CDR1 and CDR2 (germline): MGHDK, SYGVNS. CDR3 length equals 12 residues. Between the trimmed V and J ends, which lost 9 bases and 4 bases, there was a span of 12 bases. The CDR3 loop reads CASSDGATEAFF. CDR3 bases: TGTGCCAGTAGCGACGGAGCCACTGAAGCTTTCTTT.

About this clonotype itself: A much larger clonotype is one base distant, so this may be a read error. This chain connects TRBV7-9 to TRBJ1-4; D is ambiguous. The length of the CDR3 is 14 residues. CDR1 and CDR2 from the germline V gene are SEHNR and FQNEAQ (reference sequence). CDR3 sequence: CVSTTAALNEKLFF. The CDR3 DNA is TGTGTCAGCACCACCGCGGCCCTTAATGAAAAACTGTTTTTT.

At least ten counts were recorded for this clonotype. This chain connects TRBV5-5 to TRBJ2-7; D unresolved. The V end was cut by 5 bases, the J end by 0 bases, with 18 bases between. The CDR3 spans 16 residues. Germline CDR1 reads SGHKS; CDR2 reads YYEKEE (reference sequence). The CDR3 protein is CASRDFEESSSYEQYF. In nucleotides, the CDR3 is TGTGCCAGCAGAGACTTCGAAGAGTCTAGCTCCTACGAGCAGTACTTC.

The gene calls are TRBV7-6 and TRBJ2-1; 7 bases align to TRBD1. The CDR3 spans 15 residues. CDR1 and CDR2 from the germline V gene are SGHVS and FNYEAQ. V shed 2 bases and J 4 bases; nucleotides not matched to a gene: 5. As DNA, the CDR3 is TGTGCCAGCAGCTTAAGAACGGGACAGTACAATGAGCAGTTCTTC. This sequence encodes CASSLRTGQYNEQFF. The full variable domain, in which reference TRBV7-6 and TRBJ2-1 provide the parts outside the CDR3, is GAGVSQSPRYKVTKRGQDVALRCDPISGHVSLYWYRQALGQGPEFLTYFNYEAQQDKSGLPNDRFSAERPEGSISTLTIQRTEQRDSAMYRCASSLRTGQYNEQFFGPGTRLTVL.

This clonotype was seen a few times. The rearrangement joins TRBV11-2 to TRBJ1-1, with 10 bases identical to TRBD1. The CDR3 runs to 18 residues. Germline-derived CDR1 and CDR2 are SGHAT and FQNNGV. V gave up 7 bases and J gave up 0 bases; unmatched junction bases: 14. In nucleotides, the CDR3 is TGTGCCAGCACCGGACAGGGGGAATCATTCACCATGAACACTGAAGCTTTCTTT. This gives the protein CASTGQGESFTMNTEAFF.

This rearrangement joins TRBV2 to TRBJ2-7; TRBD2 matches 9 bases. The germline V gene has CDR1 SNHLY and CDR2 FYNNEI. The CDR3 spans 16 residues. V shed 6 bases and J 2 bases; nucleotides not matched to a gene: 11. The CDR3 sequence is CASSSMVASGTYEQYF. The CDR3 nucleotides read TGTGCCAGCAGCTCGATGGTGGCTAGCGGGACCTACGAGCAGTACTTC.

With respect to this clonotype: This may arise from a read error, as a much more abundant clone is one base away. This chain connects TRBV24-1 to TRBJ2-3, with no clear D. Germline V gene lookup returns CDR1 KGHDR and CDR2 SFDVKD. The CDR3 length is 13 residues. The CDR3 reads CATSVPDSDAQYF. The CDR3 DNA reads TGTGCCACCAGTGTCCCTGATTCAGATGCGCAGTATTTT.

This clonotype was counted ten times or more. The chain recombines TRBV7-8 with TRBJ2-7, with a possible D match to TRBD2 (7 bases). This CDR3 is 15 amino acids long. With 1 base removed from V and 0 bases from J, the gap between germline ends came to 10 bases. CDR1 is SGHVS, CDR2 FQNEAQ, per germline. The CDR3, as DNA: TGTGCCAGCAGCTTAGTGGGGGGGCTCTCCTACGAGCAGTACTTC. Protein sequence: CASSLVGGLSYEQYF.

A single count supports this clonotype. One junction end does not reproduce the germline sequence, and a read error may be involved. The chain links TRBV19 to TRBJ1-1; no definite D call. Per germline, CDR1 LNHDA and CDR2 SQIVND (reference sequence). CDR3 length: 13 amino acids. The CDR3: CAGSILGYTEAFF. For the CDR3, the DNA is TGTGCCGGTAGTATCCTCGGGTACACTGAAGCTTTCTTT. The entire variable domain, with the rest obtained from reference TRBV19 and TRBJ1-1, is as follows: DGGITQSPKYLFRKEGQNVTLSCEQNLNHDAMYWYRQDPGQGLRLIYYSQIVNDFQKGDIAEGYSVSREKKESFPLTVTSAQKNPTAFYLCAGSILGYTEAFFGQGTRLTVV.

This sequence joins TRBV24-1 and TRBJ2-1; 11 positions agree with TRBD2. This CDR3 contains 15 residues. The V segment lost 1 base and the J segment 9 bases; nucleotides outside the gene matches: 4. The germline V gene encodes CDR1 KGHDR and CDR2 SFDVKD. In DNA, the CDR3 is TGTGCCACCAGTGATTTTAGCGGGGGGGCCTCTGAGCAGTTCTTC. This codes for CATSDFSGGASEQFF.

The chain uses TRBV29-1 and TRBJ1-2; 7 nucleotides agree with TRBD1. The V gene end was trimmed by 1 base and the J gene end by 0 bases; junction bases not matched to a gene: 5. The germline V gene encodes CDR1 SQVTM and CDR2 ANQGSEA. This CDR3 spans 15 amino acids. CDR3 sequence: CSVEGHRGANYGYTF. The DNA for the CDR3 is TGCAGCGTTGAAGGACACAGGGGCGCTAACTATGGCTACACCTTC.

A few counts support this clonotype. The chain employs TRBV4-3 and TRBJ1-1; D is perhaps TRBD1 (5 bases). The CDR3 length is 16 residues. Trimming took off 5 bases at V and 1 base at J, with 17 bases between the two ends. CDR1 is LGHNA and CDR2 is YSLEER in the germline V gene. This chain's CDR3 is CASSYFGDSPNTEAFF. DNA of the CDR3: TGCGCCAGCAGCTACTTCGGAGACAGTCCGAACACTGAAGCTTTCTTT.

This clonotype was seen repeatedly, ten times or more. The genes are TRBV9 and TRBJ1-6; 9 bases match TRBD1. Germline-derived CDR1 and CDR2 are SGDLS and YYNGEE. The junction had 8 bases not matched to a gene; V was cut back by 3 bases and J by 10 bases. This CDR3 is 15 amino acids long. The CDR3 here is CASSAIGTGYSPLHF. In DNA form, the CDR3 reads TGTGCCAGCAGCGCCATCGGGACAGGGTACTCACCCCTCCACTTT.